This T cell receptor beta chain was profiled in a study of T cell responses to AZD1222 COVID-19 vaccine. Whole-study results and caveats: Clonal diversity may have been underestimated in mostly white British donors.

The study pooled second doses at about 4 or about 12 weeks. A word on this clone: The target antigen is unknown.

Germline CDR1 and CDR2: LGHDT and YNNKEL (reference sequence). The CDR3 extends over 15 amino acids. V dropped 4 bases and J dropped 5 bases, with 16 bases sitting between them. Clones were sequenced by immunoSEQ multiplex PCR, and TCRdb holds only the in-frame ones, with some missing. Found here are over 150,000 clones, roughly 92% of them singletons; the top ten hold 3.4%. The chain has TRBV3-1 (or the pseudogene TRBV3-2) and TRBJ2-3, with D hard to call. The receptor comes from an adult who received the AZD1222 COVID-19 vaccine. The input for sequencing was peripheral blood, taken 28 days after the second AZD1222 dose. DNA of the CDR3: TGTGCCAGCAGCCGCTCCCGTAGATGGGGAGATACGCAGTATTTT. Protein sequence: CASSRSRRWGDTQYF.